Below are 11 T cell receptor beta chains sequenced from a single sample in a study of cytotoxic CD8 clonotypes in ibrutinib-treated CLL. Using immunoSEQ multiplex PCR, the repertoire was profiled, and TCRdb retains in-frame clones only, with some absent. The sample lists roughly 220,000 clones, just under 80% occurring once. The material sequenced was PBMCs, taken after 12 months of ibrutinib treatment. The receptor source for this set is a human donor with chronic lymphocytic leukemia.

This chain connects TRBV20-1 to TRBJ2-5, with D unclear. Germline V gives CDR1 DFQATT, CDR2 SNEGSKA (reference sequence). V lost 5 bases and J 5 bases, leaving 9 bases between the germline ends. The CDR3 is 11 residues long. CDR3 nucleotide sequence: TGCAGTGCTGAAGCCGGGGAGACCCAGTACTTC. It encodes CSAEAGETQYF.

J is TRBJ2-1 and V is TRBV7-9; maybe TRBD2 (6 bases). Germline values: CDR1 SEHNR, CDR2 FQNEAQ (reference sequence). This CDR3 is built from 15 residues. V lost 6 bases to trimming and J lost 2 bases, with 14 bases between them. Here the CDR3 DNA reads TGTGCCAGCAGATTACGGGACTTACCCTACAATGAGCAGTTCTTC. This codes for CASRLRDLPYNEQFF.

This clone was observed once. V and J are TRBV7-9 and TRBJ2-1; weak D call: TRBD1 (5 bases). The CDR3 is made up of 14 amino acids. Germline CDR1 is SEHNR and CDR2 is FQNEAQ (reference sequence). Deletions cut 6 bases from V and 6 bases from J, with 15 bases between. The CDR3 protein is CASSFTVDSNEQFF. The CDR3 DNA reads TGTGCCAGCAGTTTTACGGTAGACAGCAATGAGCAGTTCTTC.

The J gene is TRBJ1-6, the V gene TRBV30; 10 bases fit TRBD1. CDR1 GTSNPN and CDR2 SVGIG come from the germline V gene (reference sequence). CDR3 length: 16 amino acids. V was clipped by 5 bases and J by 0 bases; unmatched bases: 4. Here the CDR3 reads CAWGGTGVSYNSPLHF. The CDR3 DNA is TGTGCCTGGGGAGGGACAGGGGTCTCCTATAATTCACCCCTCCACTTT.

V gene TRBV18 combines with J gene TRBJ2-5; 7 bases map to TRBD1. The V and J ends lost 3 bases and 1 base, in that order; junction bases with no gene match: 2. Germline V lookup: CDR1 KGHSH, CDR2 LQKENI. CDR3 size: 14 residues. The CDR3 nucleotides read TGTGCCAGCTCACCGAGACAGGGCCAAGAGACCCAGTACTTC. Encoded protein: CASSPRQGQETQYF.

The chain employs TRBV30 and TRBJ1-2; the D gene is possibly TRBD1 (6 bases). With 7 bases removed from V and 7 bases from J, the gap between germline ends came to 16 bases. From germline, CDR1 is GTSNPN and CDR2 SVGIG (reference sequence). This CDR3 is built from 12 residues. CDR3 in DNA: TGTGCCTACGGGACAAGGGGTGGTGGCTACACCTTC. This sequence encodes CAYGTRGGGYTF. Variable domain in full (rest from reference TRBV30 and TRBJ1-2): SQTIHQWPATLVQPVGSPLSLECTVEGTSNPNLYWYRQAAGRGLQLLFYSVGIGQISSEVPQNLSASRPQDRQFILSSKKLLLSDSGFYLCAYGTRGGGYTFGSGTRLTVV.

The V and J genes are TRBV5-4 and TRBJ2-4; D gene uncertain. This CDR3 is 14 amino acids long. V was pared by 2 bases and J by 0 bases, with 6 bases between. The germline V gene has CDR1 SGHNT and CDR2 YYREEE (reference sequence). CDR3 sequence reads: CASSFPGAKNIQYF. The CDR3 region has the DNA TGTGCCAGCAGCTTCCCTGGAGCCAAAAACATTCAGTACTTC.

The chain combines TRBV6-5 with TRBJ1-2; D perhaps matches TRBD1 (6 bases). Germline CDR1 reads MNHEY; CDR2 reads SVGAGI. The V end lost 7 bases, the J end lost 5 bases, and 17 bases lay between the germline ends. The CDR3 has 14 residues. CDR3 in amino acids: CASNPTGVGYGYTF. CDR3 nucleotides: TGTGCCAGCAACCCGACAGGTGTTGGATATGGCTACACCTTC.

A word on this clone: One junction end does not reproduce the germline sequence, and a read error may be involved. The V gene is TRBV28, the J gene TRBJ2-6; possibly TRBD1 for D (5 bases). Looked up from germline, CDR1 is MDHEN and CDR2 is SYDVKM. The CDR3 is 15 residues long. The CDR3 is CANSQAGPGANVLTF. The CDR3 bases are TGTGCCAACAGTCAGGCAGGGCCTGGGGCCAACGTCCTGACTTTC.

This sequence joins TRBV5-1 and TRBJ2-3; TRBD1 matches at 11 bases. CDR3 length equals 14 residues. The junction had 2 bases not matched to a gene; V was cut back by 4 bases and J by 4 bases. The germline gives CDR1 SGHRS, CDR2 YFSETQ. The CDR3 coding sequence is TGCGCCAGCAGCGGGGGACAGGGGGCAGATACGCAGTATTTT. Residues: CASSGGQGADTQYF.

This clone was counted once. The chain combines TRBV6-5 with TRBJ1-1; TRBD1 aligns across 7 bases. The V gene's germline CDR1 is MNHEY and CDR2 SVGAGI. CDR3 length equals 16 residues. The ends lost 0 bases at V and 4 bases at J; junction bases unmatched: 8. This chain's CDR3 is CASSYSTGLGGTEAFF. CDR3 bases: TGTGCCAGCAGTTACTCGACAGGGCTTGGGGGCACTGAAGCTTTCTTT.